This T cell receptor beta chain was captured in a study of cytotoxic CD8 clonotypes in ibrutinib-treated CLL. Overall study context: The authors obtained response samples at a median of around eleven months of treatment, range 6 to 36.

Trimming removed 5 bases from V and 0 bases from J, with 17 bases in between. This CDR3 spans 17 amino acids. The germline V gene has CDR1 MDHEN and CDR2 SYDVKM. Sequencing was performed with immunoSEQ multiplex PCR; in TCRdb, only in-frame clones are kept and a portion is missing. This sample has about 27,000 clones; roughly 69% occur once, and the top ten carry around 55%. V is TRBV28 and J is TRBJ1-5; a weak D match, TRBD1 (6 bases). This TCR was sampled from a human donor with chronic lymphocytic leukemia. This material consisted of PBMCs, taken after 24 months of ibrutinib treatment. CDR3 amino acids: CASSKGRQDYSNQPQHF. DNA for the CDR3: TGTGCCAGCAGTAAAGGAAGACAGGACTATAGCAATCAGCCCCAGCATTTT.